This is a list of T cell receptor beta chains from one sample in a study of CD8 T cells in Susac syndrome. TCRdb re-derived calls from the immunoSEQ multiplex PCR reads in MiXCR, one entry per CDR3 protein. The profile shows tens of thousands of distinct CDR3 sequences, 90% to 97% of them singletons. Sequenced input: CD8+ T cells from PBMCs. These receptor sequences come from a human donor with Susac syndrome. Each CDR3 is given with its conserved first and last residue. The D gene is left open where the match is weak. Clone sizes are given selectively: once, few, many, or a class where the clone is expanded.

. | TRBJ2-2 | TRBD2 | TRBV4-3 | TGCGCCAGCAGCCAAGGACTAGCGGGGGACGGGGAGCTGTTTTTT | CASSQGLAGDGELFF
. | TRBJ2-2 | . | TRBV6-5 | TGTGCCAGCAGTTACTCGGGCACCGGGGAGCTGTTTTTT | CASSYSGTGELFF
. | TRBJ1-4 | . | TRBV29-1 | TGCAGCGTTGCCCGGGACAATGGCTTTAATGAAAAACTGTTTTTT | CSVARDNGFNEKLFF
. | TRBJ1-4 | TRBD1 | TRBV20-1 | TGCAGTGCTGCAGGGGGCCTGGTTGAGGAAAAACTGTTTTTT | CSAAGGLVEEKLFF
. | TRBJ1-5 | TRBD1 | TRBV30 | TGTGCCTGGAGTCCAGGGGGGGGGAGCAATCAGCCCCAGCATTTT | CAWSPGGGSNQPQHF
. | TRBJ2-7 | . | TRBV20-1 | TGCAGTGCTGGAACACCAGCACCCCTCGGGGAGCAGTACTTC | CSAGTPAPLGEQYF
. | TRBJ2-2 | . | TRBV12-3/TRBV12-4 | TGTGCCAGCAGTCGGGATGCCGGGGAGCTGTTTTTT | CASSRDAGELFF
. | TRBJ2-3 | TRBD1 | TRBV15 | TGTGCCACCAGCAGACAGGGGGCAACGACAGATACGCAGTATTTT | CATSRQGATTDTQYF
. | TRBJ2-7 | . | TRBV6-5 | TGTGCCACCAGTTCAGGTCCTGCCTACGAGCAGTACTTC | CATSSGPAYEQYF
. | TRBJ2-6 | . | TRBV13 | TGTGCCAGCAGGCATAGGGGCTCTGGGGCCAACGTCCTGACTTTC | CASRHRGSGANVLTF
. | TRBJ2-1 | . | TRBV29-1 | TGCAGCCTCTCCTCGGTGGCCGGCAGCTACAATGAGCAGTTCTTC | CSLSSVAGSYNEQFF
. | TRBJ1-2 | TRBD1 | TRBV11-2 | TGTGCCAGCAGCCGGGGGACAGGGCGACCCATCTATGGCTACACCTTC | CASSRGTGRPIYGYTF
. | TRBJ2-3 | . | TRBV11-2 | TGTGCCAGCAGCTTATATCCGAGCACAGATACGCAGTATTTT | CASSLYPSTDTQYF
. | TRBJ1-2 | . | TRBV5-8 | TGTGCCAGCAGCTTGTTTAGAGGAGGCTACACCTTC | CASSLFRGGYTF
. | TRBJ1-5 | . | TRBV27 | TGTGCCAGCGCTGCGGCTAGCGATTATCAGCCCCAGCATTTT | CASAAASDYQPQHF
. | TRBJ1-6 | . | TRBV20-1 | TGCAGTGCTAGAGCCAGGGTGTCACCCCTCCACTTT | CSARARVSPLHF
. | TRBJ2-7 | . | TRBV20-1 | TGCAGTGCTAGCCCCGGGACCAGCTCCTACGAGCAGTACTTC | CSASPGTSSYEQYF
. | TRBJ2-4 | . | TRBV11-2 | TGTGCCAGCAGCTTAGTGGGGGGCACGTCGGATCAGTACTTC | CASSLVGGTSDQYF
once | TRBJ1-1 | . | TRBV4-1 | TGCGCCAGCAGCCAAGAGGGGCAGGCAAACTTGGGTGGTGAAGCTTTCTTT | CASSQEGQANLGGEAFF
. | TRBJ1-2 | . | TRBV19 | TGTGCCAGTAGTACTGGGACCCGTGGCTACACCTTC | CASSTGTRGYTF
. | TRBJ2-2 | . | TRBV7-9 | TGTGCCAGCAGCTTAGCGGTGAACACCGGGGAGCTGTTTTTT | CASSLAVNTGELFF
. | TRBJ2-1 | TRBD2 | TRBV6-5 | TGTGCCACCGGACTGGGACTAGCGGGATACAATGAGCAGTTCTTC | CATGLGLAGYNEQFF
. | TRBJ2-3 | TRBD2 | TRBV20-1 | TGCAGTGCTAGAGCTACTCTAGCGGGGGGGGCTTGGAACACAGATACGCAGTATTTT | CSARATLAGGAWNTDTQYF
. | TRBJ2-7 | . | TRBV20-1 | TGCAGTGCTTCCAAGGAGGGGGCGTGGGAGCAGTACTTC | CSASKEGAWEQYF
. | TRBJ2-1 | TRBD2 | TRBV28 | TGTGCCAGCAGTCCCCAGGGCGGGGGGGCGAACAATTTCAATGAGCAGTTCTTC | CASSPQGGGANNFNEQFF
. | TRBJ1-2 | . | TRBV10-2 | TGCGCCAGCAGTGAGCTCCGTGGGGGGCAGGGCTATGGCTACACCTTC | CASSELRGGQGYGYTF
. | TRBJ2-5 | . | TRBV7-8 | TGTGCCAGCAGTTTCCCCTTGGAGACCCAGTACTTC | CASSFPLETQYF
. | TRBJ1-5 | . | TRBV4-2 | TGTGCCAGCAGCCAAGAGCAGCCCGGAAATCAGCCCCAGCATTTT | CASSQEQPGNQPQHF
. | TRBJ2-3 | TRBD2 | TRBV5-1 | TGCGCCAGCAGCTGGATCGGTAGCGGGGATACAGATACGCAGTATTTT | CASSWIGSGDTDTQYF
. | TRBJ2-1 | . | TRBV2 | TGTGCCAGGAGGGGGGGCTCCTACAATGAGCAGTTCTTC | CARRGGSYNEQFF
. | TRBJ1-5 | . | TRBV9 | TGTGCCAGCAGCGCCACGTGGAGCAATCAGCCCCAGCATTTT | CASSATWSNQPQHF
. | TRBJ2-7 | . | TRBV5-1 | TGCGCCAGCACGCCTGGACGGAGTGAGACCTACGAGCAGTACTTC | CASTPGRSETYEQYF